Each of the 25 T cell receptor beta chains below was sequenced from the same sample in a study of memory CD4+ T cells and cytomegalovirus serostatus. Single viable CD3+CD4+CD8-CD45RO+ cells were sorted as the memory CD4+ T cells. The data were produced by immunoSEQ multiplex PCR, yet TCRdb's version contains in-frame clones alone and is incomplete. Altogether tens of thousands of clones are present, roughly 85% being singletons, with the ten largest covering 5.3%. The specimen was memory CD4+ T cells from blood. The source of these receptors is an adult in good health and CMV-seropositive.

This clone was observed a few times. The genes are TRBV4-2 and TRBJ1-4, with 11 bases fitting TRBD1. Germline loops: CDR1 LGHNA, CDR2 YNFKEQ. The CDR3 covers 16 residues. V shed 8 bases, J shed 6 bases, and the junction held 11 bases outside the gene matches. The CDR3 here is CASGRMVGQGDEKLFF. CDR3 nucleotide sequence: TGTGCCAGCGGACGGATGGTGGGACAGGGGGATGAAAAACTGTTTTTT.

The chain recombines TRBV9 with TRBJ1-5; 10 bases are a match to TRBD1. This CDR3 spans 15 amino acids. V gave up 3 bases and J gave up 7 bases; unmatched junction bases: 7. Germline-derived CDR1 and CDR2 are SGDLS and YYNGEE. CDR3 nucleotide sequence: TGTGCCAGCAGCGCAAGAGGACAGGGGGACCAGCCCCAGCATTTT. Translated: CASSARGQGDQPQHF.

In this sample, this clone turned up a few times. The rearrangement uses TRBV5-1 and TRBJ2-5, with TRBD2 identical over 8 bases. There are 15 residues in the CDR3. Germline lookup yields CDR1 SGHRS and CDR2 YFSETQ. With 5 bases clipped from V and 1 base from J, the junction kept 7 bases outside the gene matches. The CDR3 nucleotides are TGCGCCAGCAGTCCTAGCGGGTACCCCCAAGAGACCCAGTACTTC. This encodes CASSPSGYPQETQYF.

The gene calls are TRBV10-1 and TRBJ1-2, with D hard to call. Germline CDR1 WNHNN, CDR2 SYGVQD (reference sequence). V was shortened by 7 bases and J by 0 bases, with 15 bases between the two germline ends. There are 15 residues in the CDR3. CDR3 DNA: TGCGCCAGCACCACCGACCTCGGCTCTAACTATGGCTACACCTTC. It is translated as CASTTDLGSNYGYTF.

In this sample, this clone turned up a few times. Here the CDR3 DNA reads TGTGCCAGCAGCGCGGCCTACGAGCAGTACTTC. Residues: CASSAAYEQYF. The gene calls are TRBV7-9 and TRBJ2-7; no definite D call. This CDR3 is 11 amino acids long. The germline gives CDR1 SEHNR, CDR2 FQNEAQ (reference sequence). V was trimmed by 5 bases and J by 2 bases, leaving 4 bases between them.

The rearrangement links TRBV6-6 to TRBJ1-2, with D possibly matching TRBD1 (6 bases). Germline CDR1 reads MNHNY; CDR2 reads SVGAGI (reference sequence). The CDR3 extends over 13 amino acids. Trimming took off 6 bases at V and 7 bases at J, with 15 bases between the two ends. As DNA, the CDR3 is TGTGCCAGCAGCCCCGACAGGTATAGTGGCTACACCTTC. Its translation: CASSPDRYSGYTF.

The chain combines TRBV9 with TRBJ1-3, with D unclear. Germline CDR1 and CDR2: SGDLS and YYNGEE. V shed 4 bases and J shed 0 bases, with 8 bases lying between them. The CDR3 runs to 14 residues. The CDR3 protein is CASSQDNSGNTIYF. In nucleotides, the CDR3 is TGTGCCAGCAGCCAAGACAACTCTGGAAACACCATATATTTT.

The V gene is TRBV11-2, the J gene TRBJ2-7; 7 bases agree with TRBD1. In germline, CDR1 is SGHAT, CDR2 FQNNGV. The CDR3 contains 15 residues. With V trimmed by 0 bases and J by 5 bases, 7 bases remained unmatched. This chain's CDR3 is CASSLEYRGYDEQYF. The CDR3 DNA reads as TGTGCCAGCAGCTTAGAATACAGGGGTTACGACGAGCAGTACTTC.

CDR3 in amino acids: CASRRRIGQPQHF. DNA of the CDR3: TGTGCCAGCAGGAGACGGATCGGACAGCCCCAGCATTTT. This chain connects TRBV6-5 to TRBJ1-5, with D hard to call. CDR3 size: 13 residues. The V gene lost 6 bases and the J gene lost 7 bases, with 13 bases spanning the gap. The V gene's germline CDR1 is MNHEY and CDR2 SVGAGI.

This clone has only a few counts. The chain couples TRBV25-1 to TRBJ1-5; D not resolved. The germline V and J ends were trimmed by 4 bases and 0 bases, with 4 bases remaining between them. Per germline, CDR1 MGHDK and CDR2 SYGVNS. This CDR3 region has 13 residues. The CDR3 loop reads CASSVYSNQPQHF. The CDR3 nucleotides read TGTGCCAGCAGTGTTTATAGCAATCAGCCCCAGCATTTT.

The V call is TRBV15, the J call TRBJ1-5; perhaps TRBD1 as D (6 bases). This CDR3 has 13 residues. Looked up from germline, CDR1 is LNHNV and CDR2 is YYDKDF (reference sequence). Trimming removed 9 bases at V and 11 bases at J, with 20 bases between. CDR3 loop: CATTDSSISTQHF. The CDR3 nucleotides are TGTGCCACGACGGACAGTTCAATCTCTACCCAGCATTTT. Together with reference TRBV15 and TRBJ1-5, the CDR3 gives the full variable domain: DAMVIQNPRYQVTQFGKPVTLSCSQTLNHNVMYWYQQKSSQAPKLLFHYYDKDFNNEADTPDNFQSRRPNTSFCFLDIRSPGLGDTAMYLCATTDSSISTQHFGDGTRLSIL.

V is TRBV18 and J is TRBJ2-5; weak D call: TRBD2 (6 bases). Deletions cut 4 bases from V and 1 base from J, with 10 bases between. The CDR3 runs to 14 residues. CDR1 is KGHSH, CDR2 LQKENI, per germline. CDR3 nucleotides: TGTGCCAGCTCACAAGGACTACGCCAAGAGACCCAGTACTTC. Its protein is CASSQGLRQETQYF.

The rearrangement uses TRBV7-3 and TRBJ2-1, with TRBD2 matching over 12 bases. The germline V gene has CDR1 SGHTA and CDR2 FQGTGA. V shed 2 bases and J 8 bases; nucleotides not matched to a gene: 4. The CDR3 runs 15 residues. In DNA form, the CDR3 reads TGTGCCAGCAGCTTAGGACTAGCGGGGTCTGATGAGCAGTTCTTC. Protein sequence: CASSLGLAGSDEQFF.

DNA for the CDR3: TGCAGCCCCCGTTTTGACAATGAGCAGTTCTTC. Its protein product is CSPRFDNEQFF. The chain couples TRBV29-1 to TRBJ2-1; D gene ambiguous. Germline CDR1 reads SQVTM; CDR2 reads ANQGSEA. This CDR3 comprises 11 residues. The V gene lost 8 bases and the J gene lost 5 bases, with 10 bases spanning the gap.

This chain uses TRBV11-3 with TRBJ2-1, with D possibly being TRBD1 (6 bases). Between the trimmed V and J ends, which lost 5 bases and 1 base, there was a span of 9 bases. CDR1 is SGHNT and CDR2 is YENEEA in the germline V gene. This CDR3 is built from 14 residues. CDR3 nucleotide sequence: TGTGCCAGCAGCAGACAGGCTTCCTACAATGAGCAGTTCTTC. Translation gives CASSRQASYNEQFF.

This sequence joins TRBV7-8 and TRBJ1-1; D is unclear. Trimming removed 8 bases at V and 1 base at J, with 11 bases between. CDR1 SGHVS and CDR2 FQNEAQ come from the germline V gene. CDR3 length: 13 residues. CDR3 region: CASGMRANTEAFF. CDR3 DNA sequence: TGTGCCAGCGGGATGCGAGCGAACACTGAAGCTTTCTTT. Full variable domain (remainder filled in from reference TRBV7-8 and TRBJ1-1): GAGVSQSPRYKVAKRGQDVALRCDPISGHVSLFWYQQALGQGPEFLTYFQNEAQLDKSGLPSDRFFAERPEGSVSTLKIQRTQQEDSAVYLCASGMRANTEAFFGQGTRLTVV.

In its sample, this clone was seen a few times. This sequence joins TRBV5-4 and TRBJ2-3; 13 bases are shared with TRBD2. Per the germline V gene, CDR1 is SGHNT and CDR2 is YYREEE (reference sequence). J gave up 0 bases and V 1 base, and 5 bases lay outside the gene matches. There are 18 residues in the CDR3. The CDR3: CASSLKLAGGSSTDTQYF. The CDR3 nucleotides read TGTGCCAGCAGCTTGAAACTAGCGGGGGGGTCTAGCACAGATACGCAGTATTTT.

This chain joins TRBV6-1 and TRBJ2-1; D gene unclear. Germline CDR1 MNHNS, CDR2 SASEGT. The V end was cut by 6 bases, the J end by 0 bases, with 9 bases between. The CDR3 runs to 14 residues. The DNA for the CDR3 is TGTGCCAGCAGGGCTGCTAACTCCTACAATGAGCAGTTCTTC. It yields the protein CASRAANSYNEQFF.

This chain joins TRBV6-1 and TRBJ1-5; possibly TRBD1 for D (5 bases). In germline, CDR1 is MNHNS, CDR2 SASEGT. The CDR3 covers 16 residues. The germline V and J ends were trimmed by 4 bases and 2 bases, with 15 bases remaining between them. CDR3 bases: TGTGCCAGCAGTGCCCGGGACGGCAGACGCAATCAGCCCCAGCATTTT. Translation gives CASSARDGRRNQPQHF.

This clone was observed once. V gene TRBV5-4 combines with J gene TRBJ2-5, with TRBD2 matching 7 bases. Looked up from germline, CDR1 is SGHNT and CDR2 is YYREEE (reference sequence). There are 13 residues in the CDR3. After removal of 3 bases from V and 2 bases from J, the junction contained 1 base not matched to a gene. CDR3 amino acids: CASSWGGQETQYF. As DNA, the CDR3 is TGTGCCAGCAGCTGGGGGGGACAAGAGACCCAGTACTTC.

In this sample, this clone is medium-sized. CDR3 protein: CASSVGTRTYEQYF. Written as DNA, the CDR3 is TGTGCCAGTAGTGTTGGGACAAGGACCTACGAGCAGTACTTC. The chain joins TRBV19 to TRBJ2-7; weak D call: TRBD1 (6 bases). Germline CDR1 and CDR2: LNHDA and SQIVND (reference sequence). CDR3 size: 14 residues. V was trimmed by 5 bases and J by 2 bases, leaving 13 bases between them. Full variable domain (remainder filled in from reference TRBV19 and TRBJ2-7): DGGITQSPKYLFRKEGQNVTLSCEQNLNHDAMYWYRQDPGQGLRLIYYSQIVNDFQKGDIAEGYSVSREKKESFPLTVTSAQKNPTAFYLCASSVGTRTYEQYFGPGTRLTVT.

Only a few counts were recorded for this clone. This chain links TRBV2 with TRBJ2-7; TRBD2 matches at 8 bases. The ends lost 6 bases at V and 5 bases at J; junction bases unmatched: 9. Looked up from germline, CDR1 is SNHLY and CDR2 is FYNNEI. The CDR3 extends over 14 amino acids. CDR3 DNA: TGTGCCAGCAGGGAGGAGCGGGAGAGGCACGAGCAGTACTTC. Its translation is CASREERERHEQYF.

The J gene is TRBJ2-1, the V gene TRBV7-2; 11 bases match TRBD2. Germline V gene lookup returns CDR1 SGHTA and CDR2 FQGNSA. Germline trimming cut 1 base from V and 9 bases from J; bases unmatched to any gene: 5. This CDR3 has 15 residues. The DNA of the CDR3 is TGTGCCAGCAGCTTAGATAGCGGGAGGGCGTCTGAGCAGTTCTTC. This sequence encodes CASSLDSGRASEQFF.

The sample holds a few counts of this clone. The chain employs TRBV28 and TRBJ2-1; a weak D match, TRBD1 (6 bases). The CDR3 runs 15 residues. V lost 8 bases to trimming and J lost 4 bases, with 18 bases between them. The germline V gene encodes CDR1 MDHEN and CDR2 SYDVKM. The CDR3 here is CASCVQGSGYNEQFF. DNA of the CDR3: TGTGCCAGCTGCGTACAGGGAAGTGGTTACAATGAGCAGTTCTTC.

Written as DNA, the CDR3 is TGCGCCAGCAGCCAAGACCCGGGACAGGGGCTTGAAGCTTTCTTT. It codes for CASSQDPGQGLEAFF. The chain couples TRBV4-3 to TRBJ1-1; 10 bases match TRBD1. Germline CDR1 reads LGHNA; CDR2 reads YSLEER. The CDR3 runs to 15 residues. V gave up 0 bases and J gave up 7 bases; unmatched junction bases: 5.